These T cell receptor beta chains were read from a single sample in a study of regulatory T cells in long-lasting Graves disease. TCRdb called the multiplex PCR reads again in MiXCR, with one record for every CDR3 protein. Of around 420,000 distinct CDR3 sequences in the sample, around 15% were seen once. Sequencing used peripheral blood mononuclear cells (PBMCs), obtained at new diagnosis, from a patient treated with antithyroid drugs. Every receptor here comes from a female donor with Graves disease. Each CDR3 is given with its conserved first and last residue. The order of the fields is D gene, J gene, V gene, clone size, CDR3 protein, CDR3 DNA. The D gene is left open where the match is weak. Size is stated for part of the rows, as once, few or many counts, or as a class when the clone is expanded.

>.|TRBJ1-1|TRBV5-1|many
CASSPNVLGGQITEAFF
TGCGCCAGCAGCCCCAATGTGTTGGGGGGGCAGATCACTGAAGCTTTCTTT
>TRBD1|TRBJ1-2|TRBV7-2|few
CAGSFPGGLYGYTF
TGTGCCGGCAGCTTCCCAGGGGGCCTCTATGGCTACACCTTC
>TRBD2|TRBJ2-2|TRBV12-3/TRBV12-4|.
CASSVLLAGVRTGELFF
TGTGCCAGCAGTGTACTACTAGCGGGAGTCCGGACCGGGGAGCTGTTTTTT
>.|TRBJ2-7|TRBV12-3/TRBV12-4|many
CASSLDRHSYEQYF
TGTGCCAGCAGTTTGGACAGACACTCCTACGAGCAGTACTTC
>TRBD2|TRBJ2-7|TRBV5-1|many
CASSLVGGRASGEQYF
TGCGCCAGCAGCTTGGTGGGCGGGAGGGCTTCGGGAGAGCAGTACTTC
>.|TRBJ2-1|TRBV5-1|.
CATTQGTLYNEQFF
TGCGCCACCACACAGGGAACCCTTTACAATGAGCAGTTCTTC
>TRBD1|TRBJ1-2|TRBV3-1|many
CASSQVGTGYGYTF
TGTGCCAGCAGCCAAGTGGGGACAGGGTATGGCTACACCTTC
>.|TRBJ1-1|TRBV25-1|many
CASSEEGDKYSAETFF
TGTGCCAGCAGTGAAGAGGGGGATAAGTATTCGGCTGAAACTTTCTTT
>TRBD1|TRBJ1-2|TRBV7-9|.
CASSLVTGGGGGYTF
TGTGCCAGCAGCTTAGTAACAGGGGGAGGTGGCGGCTACACCTTC
>.|TRBJ1-1|TRBV5-5|many
CASSLEEFSLNTEAFF
TGTGCCAGCAGCTTGGAGGAGTTCAGCCTGAACACTGAAGCTTTCTTT
>TRBD1|TRBJ1-1|TRBV7-3|.
CASSPSRVTGDSVNTEAFF
TGTGCCAGCAGCCCCTCTCGGGTTACAGGGGATAGTGTGAACACTGAAGCTTTCTTT
>.|TRBJ2-5|TRBV3-1|many
CASSLNRAETQYF
TGTGCCAGCAGCCTAAATCGAGCGGAGACCCAGTACTTC
>.|TRBJ2-2|TRBV7-3|many
CASSHGQNTGELFF
TGTGCCAGCAGCCATGGACAGAACACCGGGGAGCTGTTTTTT
>.|TRBJ2-5|TRBV19|.
CASGTGLGETQYF
TGTGCCAGTGGGACGGGTCTCGGGGAGACCCAGTACTTC
>TRBD1|TRBJ2-3|TRBV7-9|.
CASSADRGWGTDTQYF
TGTGCCAGCAGCGCTGACAGGGGTTGGGGCACAGATACGCAGTATTTT
>.|TRBJ1-2|TRBV7-2|.
CASPSPIYGYTF
TGTGCCAGCCCTAGCCCTATCTATGGCTACACCTTC
>.|TRBJ2-5|TRBV24-1|few
CATSDSSGGETQYF
TGTGCCACCAGTGATTCTTCAGGAGGGGAGACCCAGTACTTC
>.|TRBJ2-7|TRBV19|.
CASNPFRSYEQYF
TGTGCCAGTAATCCTTTCCGCTCCTACGAGCAGTACTTC
>.|TRBJ2-7|TRBV5-1|.
CASSTGQNEQYF
TGCGCCAGCAGCACGGGACAAAACGAGCAGTACTTC
>TRBD2|TRBJ2-1|TRBV24-1|.
CATSDPGTSSYNEQFF
TGTGCCACCAGTGACCCCGGGACTAGCAGCTACAATGAGCAGTTCTTC
>.|TRBJ2-5|TRBV4-2|few
CASSQEVGGETQYF
TGTGCCAGCAGCCAAGAGGTGGGCGGAGAGACCCAGTACTTC
>.|TRBJ1-1|TRBV29-1|many
CSVDRGVGNTEAFF
TGCAGCGTTGATAGAGGGGTTGGAAACACTGAAGCTTTCTTT
>.|TRBJ2-1|TRBV10-3|few
CATWGTGSYNEQFF
TGTGCCACGTGGGGGACGGGATCCTACAATGAGCAGTTCTTC
>.|TRBJ1-2|TRBV27|many
CASSGGGGYGYTF
TGTGCCAGCAGCGGTGGGGGGGGCTATGGCTACACCTTC
>.|TRBJ2-1|TRBV12-3/TRBV12-4|many
CASSAGTVRGEQFF
TGTGCCAGCAGTGCCGGGACCGTTAGGGGTGAGCAGTTCTTC
>.|TRBJ2-1|TRBV27|many
CASSDAGNPYNEQFF
TGTGCCAGCAGTGATGCGGGAAACCCCTACAATGAGCAGTTCTTC
>.|TRBJ2-3|TRBV20-1|.
CSAPNTGGGSTDTQYF
TGCAGTGCACCAAACACGGGGGGCGGTAGCACAGATACGCAGTATTTT
>.|TRBJ2-7|TRBV20-1|many
CSARRSDFYEQYF
TGCAGTGCTAGAAGGTCTGATTTCTACGAGCAGTACTTC
>.|TRBJ2-2|TRBV28|.
CATVGLARIGELFF
TGTGCCACCGTCGGGCTAGCGCGAATCGGGGAGCTGTTTTTT
>.|TRBJ2-3|TRBV7-2|many
CASRFTLRTDTQYF
TGTGCCAGCAGATTTACTTTGCGGACAGATACGCAGTATTTT
>TRBD1|TRBJ2-7|TRBV27|many
CASGYGTEGEQYF
TGTGCCAGCGGATACGGGACAGAAGGAGAGCAGTACTTC
>.|TRBJ1-5|TRBV12-3/TRBV12-4|many
CASSLVRDQPQHF
TGTGCCAGCAGCTTAGTACGTGATCAGCCCCAGCATTTT
>TRBD2|TRBJ2-7|TRBV28|many
CASSPPWTSGSYEQYF
TGTGCCAGCAGTCCCCCCTGGACTAGCGGGAGCTACGAGCAGTACTTC
>.|TRBJ2-1|TRBV9|many
CASSVRNNEQFF
TGTGCCAGCAGCGTTCGAAACAATGAGCAGTTCTTC
>.|TRBJ2-3|TRBV30|many
CAWSTVSDTQYF
TGTGCCTGGAGTACAGTTTCAGATACGCAGTATTTT
>.|TRBJ2-1|TRBV7-3|many
CASSRSHSISYNEQFF
TGTGCCAGCAGCCGCTCTCACTCCATCTCCTACAATGAGCAGTTCTTC